What follows is one T cell receptor beta chain and its context. These data are taken from a study of cytotoxic CD8 clonotypes in ibrutinib-treated CLL. Study in general: Within the patient group, under 12 were relapsed/refractory and approximately 16 treatment-naive, and about 17 were IGHV unmutated.

The protocol was immunoSEQ multiplex PCR, while the TCRdb copy is restricted to in-frame clones and leaves out a portion. The profile covers 330,000 or so clones, with 60% to 80% appearing a single time and 6.3% taken by the ten largest. The receptor was isolated from a human donor with chronic lymphocytic leukemia. This sample comprised PBMCs, obtained after 36 months of ibrutinib treatment.

CDR3 loop: CASSRGLSYEQYF. CDR3 sequence (DNA): TGCGCCAGCAGCCGGGGCCTCTCCTACGAGCAGTACTTC. This chain links TRBV4-3 with TRBJ2-7, with D tentatively TRBD1 (5 bases). Germline V gene sequence: CDR1 LGHNA, CDR2 YSLEER. Trimming stripped 4 bases from V and 0 bases from J, with 7 bases between. The length of the CDR3 is 13 residues.